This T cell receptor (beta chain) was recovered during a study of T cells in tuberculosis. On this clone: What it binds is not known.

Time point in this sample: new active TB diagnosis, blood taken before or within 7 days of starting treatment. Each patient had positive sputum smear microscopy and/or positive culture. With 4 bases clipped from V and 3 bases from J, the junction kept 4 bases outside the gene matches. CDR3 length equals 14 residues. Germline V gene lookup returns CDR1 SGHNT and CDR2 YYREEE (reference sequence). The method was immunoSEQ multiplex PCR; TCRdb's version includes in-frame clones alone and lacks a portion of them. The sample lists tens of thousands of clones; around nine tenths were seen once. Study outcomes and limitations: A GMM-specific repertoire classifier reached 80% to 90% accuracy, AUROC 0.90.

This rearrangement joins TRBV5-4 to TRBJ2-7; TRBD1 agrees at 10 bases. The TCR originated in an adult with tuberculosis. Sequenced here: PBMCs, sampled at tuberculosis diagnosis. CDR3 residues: CASSARDRGYEQYF. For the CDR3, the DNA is TGTGCCAGCAGCGCCCGGGACAGGGGCTACGAGCAGTACTTC.